The rows below give T cell receptor beta chains drawn from one sample of a study of T cells after posttransplantation cyclophosphamide. Assay used: immunoSEQ multiplex PCR; TCRdb lists only in-frame clones, some missing. The sample includes about 32,000 clones, over 85% of them seen just once. The sample taken for sequencing was PBMCs. The receptors come from a woman aged 40 to 55 with a blood cancer, CMV-positive, and with a related stem cell donor. Both conserved end residues are part of each CDR3. Each record gives: clone size, V gene, D gene, CDR3 length, J gene, CDR3 DNA, CDR3 protein. The D gene is left open where the match is weak. Size values are once, few and many counts, or a class for expanded clones, and some rows have none.

clone_size: -
v_call: TRBV7-5
d_call: -
cdr3_length: 11
j_call: TRBJ2-5
cdr3_nt: TGTGCCAGAAGACAGGGGAAGACCCAGTACTTC
cdr3_aa: CARRQGKTQYF

clone_size: -
v_call: TRBV19
d_call: TRBD2
cdr3_length: 14
j_call: TRBJ2-3
cdr3_nt: TGTGCCAGTAGTTTCGGGGGGTTAAGAGATACGCAGTATTTT
cdr3_aa: CASSFGGLRDTQYF

clone_size: -
v_call: TRBV7-3
d_call: -
cdr3_length: 15
j_call: TRBJ2-5
cdr3_nt: TGTGCCAGCAGCCCGCGGGGCGGGGTCCAAGAGACCCAGTACTTC
cdr3_aa: CASSPRGGVQETQYF

clone_size: -
v_call: TRBV2
d_call: -
cdr3_length: 14
j_call: TRBJ2-3
cdr3_nt: TGTGCCAGCAAGTCTGGCCTCTTCACAGATACGCAGTATTTT
cdr3_aa: CASKSGLFTDTQYF

clone_size: -
v_call: TRBV19
d_call: TRBD1
cdr3_length: 13
j_call: TRBJ2-7
cdr3_nt: TGTGCCAGTAGTTGGGACAGCTCCTACGAGCAGTACTTC
cdr3_aa: CASSWDSSYEQYF

clone_size: -
v_call: TRBV6-5
d_call: -
cdr3_length: 15
j_call: TRBJ2-7
cdr3_nt: TGTGCCAGCAGTACGGGTAGGGGCAGTTCCTACGAGCAGTACTTC
cdr3_aa: CASSTGRGSSYEQYF

clone_size: -
v_call: TRBV11-2
d_call: -
cdr3_length: 18
j_call: TRBJ2-1
cdr3_nt: TGTGCCAGCAGCCCCACTTTGAGGGTAGTACCGTCCTACAATGAGCAGTTCTTC
cdr3_aa: CASSPTLRVVPSYNEQFF

clone_size: -
v_call: TRBV20-1
d_call: -
cdr3_length: 11
j_call: TRBJ2-1
cdr3_nt: TGCAGTGGGACAGAGTACAATGAGCAGTTCTTC
cdr3_aa: CSGTEYNEQFF

clone_size: -
v_call: TRBV27
d_call: TRBD1
cdr3_length: 19
j_call: TRBJ1-4
cdr3_nt: TGTGCCAGCAGTTTAGCATCCTGGGGACAGACCGCAACTAATGAAAAACTGTTTTTT
cdr3_aa: CASSLASWGQTATNEKLFF

clone_size: -
v_call: TRBV9
d_call: TRBD1
cdr3_length: 16
j_call: TRBJ2-5
cdr3_nt: TGTGCCAGCAGCACGTATGCGAGAGGGGGCGCGGAGACCCAGTACTTC
cdr3_aa: CASSTYARGGAETQYF

clone_size: -
v_call: TRBV5-1
d_call: TRBD1
cdr3_length: 13
j_call: TRBJ1-1
cdr3_nt: TGCGCCAGCAGCCTCGACAGGGGTTCTGAAGCTTTCTTT
cdr3_aa: CASSLDRGSEAFF

clone_size: -
v_call: TRBV7-8
d_call: -
cdr3_length: 14
j_call: TRBJ1-1
cdr3_nt: TGTGCCAGCAGCCGGACACGATTGAACACTGAAGCTTTCTTT
cdr3_aa: CASSRTRLNTEAFF

clone_size: once
v_call: TRBV10-3
d_call: TRBD1
cdr3_length: 14
j_call: TRBJ2-5
cdr3_nt: TGTGCCACCAGAGAGGACAGGGGCGGAGAGACCCAGTACTTC
cdr3_aa: CATREDRGGETQYF

clone_size: -
v_call: TRBV6-5
d_call: TRBD2
cdr3_length: 16
j_call: TRBJ2-1
cdr3_nt: TGTGCCAGCAGTTACTCAGGGACTAGCGGCTACAATGAGCAGTTCTTC
cdr3_aa: CASSYSGTSGYNEQFF

clone_size: -
v_call: TRBV19
d_call: -
cdr3_length: 14
j_call: TRBJ2-7
cdr3_nt: TGTGCCAGTTCCCCCGTGGGCAGCAGCTACGAGCAGTACTTC
cdr3_aa: CASSPVGSSYEQYF

clone_size: -
v_call: TRBV4-1
d_call: -
cdr3_length: 16
j_call: TRBJ2-5
cdr3_nt: TGCGCCAGCAGCCAAGAAGGGACAGCGGGCCAAGAGACCCAGTACTTC
cdr3_aa: CASSQEGTAGQETQYF

clone_size: -
v_call: TRBV9
d_call: TRBD2
cdr3_length: 19
j_call: TRBJ2-1
cdr3_nt: TGTGCCAGCAGCGTAGCCAGCGGGGGGGCCGGGAGCTCCTACAATGAGCAGTTCTTC
cdr3_aa: CASSVASGGAGSSYNEQFF

clone_size: -
v_call: TRBV29-1
d_call: -
cdr3_length: 12
j_call: TRBJ1-1
cdr3_nt: TGCAGCGTTGTTACACCGAACACTGAAGCTTTCTTT
cdr3_aa: CSVVTPNTEAFF

clone_size: -
v_call: TRBV11-1
d_call: -
cdr3_length: 15
j_call: TRBJ1-1
cdr3_nt: TGTGCCAGCAGCCCTAGGGTGGCGGAGGGCACTGAAGCTTTCTTT
cdr3_aa: CASSPRVAEGTEAFF

clone_size: -
v_call: TRBV7-9
d_call: -
cdr3_length: 16
j_call: TRBJ2-1
cdr3_nt: TGTGCCAGCAGCTTGCTGAGGCGGAACTCCTACAATGAGCAGTTCTTC
cdr3_aa: CASSLLRRNSYNEQFF

clone_size: -
v_call: TRBV29-1
d_call: -
cdr3_length: 13
j_call: TRBJ1-1
cdr3_nt: TGCAGCGTTGCCCCAAGGGGTTGGGCTGAAGCTTTCTTT
cdr3_aa: CSVAPRGWAEAFF

clone_size: -
v_call: TRBV5-1
d_call: -
cdr3_length: 14
j_call: TRBJ2-3
cdr3_nt: TGCGCCAGCAGCTCGACAAGAGGCACAGATACGCAGTATTTT
cdr3_aa: CASSSTRGTDTQYF

clone_size: once
v_call: TRBV7-2
d_call: -
cdr3_length: 14
j_call: TRBJ2-7
cdr3_nt: TGTGCCAGCAGCTTAGGGGGCAGCGCCCACGAGCAGTACTTC
cdr3_aa: CASSLGGSAHEQYF

clone_size: -
v_call: TRBV29-1
d_call: -
cdr3_length: 11
j_call: TRBJ1-1
cdr3_nt: TGCAGCGTTGGCAGGAAGACTGAAGCTTTCTTT
cdr3_aa: CSVGRKTEAFF

clone_size: -
v_call: TRBV5-4
d_call: -
cdr3_length: 14
j_call: TRBJ1-1
cdr3_nt: TGTGCCAGCAGCCCGGGGGGGGGTGGGACTGAAGCTTTCTTT
cdr3_aa: CASSPGGGGTEAFF

clone_size: -
v_call: TRBV2
d_call: -
cdr3_length: 14
j_call: TRBJ1-2
cdr3_nt: TGTGCCAGCAGTGAAGCGAGAGGGGAGGATGGCTACACCTTC
cdr3_aa: CASSEARGEDGYTF

clone_size: -
v_call: TRBV9
d_call: -
cdr3_length: 16
j_call: TRBJ1-1
cdr3_nt: TGTGCCAGCAGCGGATCCCGGGGGGGGTTGAACACTGAAGCTTTCTTT
cdr3_aa: CASSGSRGGLNTEAFF

clone_size: -
v_call: TRBV6-4
d_call: TRBD1
cdr3_length: 17
j_call: TRBJ1-1
cdr3_nt: TGTGCCAGCAGTGACTCTTACAGGGGGCGCGGGAACACTGAAGCTTTCTTT
cdr3_aa: CASSDSYRGRGNTEAFF

clone_size: few
v_call: TRBV6-8
d_call: -
cdr3_length: 12
j_call: TRBJ1-2
cdr3_nt: TGTGCCAGCACGGCGGGGCGCTATGGCTACACCTTC
cdr3_aa: CASTAGRYGYTF

clone_size: -
v_call: TRBV29-1
d_call: TRBD2
cdr3_length: 16
j_call: TRBJ2-3
cdr3_nt: TGCAGCGTCCCGACCGAAAGCGGGGGGATCACAGATACGCAGTATTTT
cdr3_aa: CSVPTESGGITDTQYF

clone_size: -
v_call: TRBV5-1
d_call: -
cdr3_length: 16
j_call: TRBJ1-1
cdr3_nt: TGCGCCAGCCTTCGGACAGTCATTAGGCGGAACACTGAAGCTTTCTTT
cdr3_aa: CASLRTVIRRNTEAFF

clone_size: -
v_call: TRBV5-1
d_call: TRBD1
cdr3_length: 18
j_call: TRBJ1-1
cdr3_nt: TGCGCCAGCAGGGTTAAACCGGGACAGGCATCGAAAAGGTCTGAAGCTTTCTTT
cdr3_aa: CASRVKPGQASKRSEAFF

clone_size: -
v_call: TRBV2
d_call: -
cdr3_length: 15
j_call: TRBJ2-1
cdr3_nt: TGTGCCAGCAGTGAGGCCGGGAGCTCCTACAATGAGCAGTTCTTC
cdr3_aa: CASSEAGSSYNEQFF

clone_size: -
v_call: TRBV5-6
d_call: TRBD2
cdr3_length: 14
j_call: TRBJ2-3
cdr3_nt: TGTGCCAGCAGCTTGGGGCGGGGGGCAGATACGCAGTATTTT
cdr3_aa: CASSLGRGADTQYF

clone_size: few
v_call: TRBV10-3
d_call: -
cdr3_length: 15
j_call: TRBJ2-1
cdr3_nt: TGTGCCATCAGTGAGCTGGGGGGGCGGGTGAGTGAGCAGTTCTTC
cdr3_aa: CAISELGGRVSEQFF

clone_size: -
v_call: TRBV19
d_call: TRBD1
cdr3_length: 15
j_call: TRBJ1-1
cdr3_nt: TGTGCCACCAACCGGGACAGGGGGCTGAACACTGAAGCTTTCTTT
cdr3_aa: CATNRDRGLNTEAFF

clone_size: few
v_call: TRBV12-2
d_call: -
cdr3_length: 14
j_call: TRBJ1-4
cdr3_nt: TGTGCAAGTCGCTTAGTAAGGGGAGGAGAAAAACTGTTTTTT
cdr3_aa: CASRLVRGGEKLFF

clone_size: -
v_call: TRBV5-1
d_call: -
cdr3_length: 13
j_call: TRBJ2-1
cdr3_nt: TGCGCCAGCAGCTTGGCCTCCGGGGATGAGCAGTTCTTC
cdr3_aa: CASSLASGDEQFF

clone_size: -
v_call: TRBV4-3
d_call: -
cdr3_length: 16
j_call: TRBJ2-7
cdr3_nt: TGCGCCAGCAGCCACGACAGCAGGGGCACTATCTACGAGCAGTACTTC
cdr3_aa: CASSHDSRGTIYEQYF

clone_size: -
v_call: TRBV5-1
d_call: TRBD1
cdr3_length: 14
j_call: TRBJ2-2
cdr3_nt: TGCGCCAGCAGCCGGGACAGCCTCACCGGGGAGCTGTTTTTT
cdr3_aa: CASSRDSLTGELFF

clone_size: -
v_call: TRBV5-4
d_call: TRBD2
cdr3_length: 13
j_call: TRBJ2-2
cdr3_nt: TGTGCCAGCAGCTCGGGGGGCACCGGGGAGCTGTTTTTT
cdr3_aa: CASSSGGTGELFF

clone_size: -
v_call: TRBV7-2
d_call: TRBD2
cdr3_length: 12
j_call: TRBJ2-3
cdr3_nt: TGTGCCAGCAGCTTACCCCGGGGGGGGCAGTATTTT
cdr3_aa: CASSLPRGGQYF

clone_size: -
v_call: TRBV6-5
d_call: -
cdr3_length: 14
j_call: TRBJ2-1
cdr3_nt: TGTGCCAGCAGTTATACTCCCACCTACAATGAGCAGTTCTTC
cdr3_aa: CASSYTPTYNEQFF

clone_size: -
v_call: TRBV10-2
d_call: -
cdr3_length: 13
j_call: TRBJ2-1
cdr3_nt: TGCGCCAGCAGTGAACAGGGCTGGAATGAGCAGTTCTTC
cdr3_aa: CASSEQGWNEQFF

clone_size: -
v_call: TRBV7-8
d_call: -
cdr3_length: 16
j_call: TRBJ2-3
cdr3_nt: TGTGCCAGCAGCCCGCCCCCCAGGGAAAGGGCAGATACGCAGTATTTT
cdr3_aa: CASSPPPRERADTQYF

clone_size: -
v_call: TRBV19
d_call: -
cdr3_length: 17
j_call: TRBJ2-2
cdr3_nt: TGTGCCAGTAGTAAGGCGCGAAGCGGACTGAACACCGGGGAGCTGTTTTTT
cdr3_aa: CASSKARSGLNTGELFF

clone_size: -
v_call: TRBV27
d_call: -
cdr3_length: 14
j_call: TRBJ2-7
cdr3_nt: TGTGCCAGCAGTCTTCAGGGGAAAACTCACGAGCAGTACTTC
cdr3_aa: CASSLQGKTHEQYF

clone_size: -
v_call: TRBV12-5
d_call: -
cdr3_length: 14
j_call: TRBJ2-2
cdr3_nt: TGTGCTAGTGGTCCGGGGGAGAACACCGGGGAGCTGTTTTTT
cdr3_aa: CASGPGENTGELFF

clone_size: -
v_call: TRBV5-6
d_call: TRBD1
cdr3_length: 16
j_call: TRBJ1-2
cdr3_nt: TGTGCCAGCAGCGATGGACAGGGGGCTTATATGTATGGCTACACCTTC
cdr3_aa: CASSDGQGAYMYGYTF

clone_size: -
v_call: TRBV11-2
d_call: TRBD2
cdr3_length: 17
j_call: TRBJ2-3
cdr3_nt: TGTGCCAGCAGCTTAGATCATCTGCGGGGGGTTTTAGATACGCAGTATTTT
cdr3_aa: CASSLDHLRGVLDTQYF

clone_size: -
v_call: TRBV11-2
d_call: TRBD2
cdr3_length: 17
j_call: TRBJ2-3
cdr3_nt: TGTGCCAGCAGCTTAGGAACTAGCGGCTCCTACACAGATACGCAGTATTTT
cdr3_aa: CASSLGTSGSYTDTQYF

clone_size: -
v_call: TRBV28
d_call: -
cdr3_length: 15
j_call: TRBJ1-1
cdr3_nt: TGTGCCAGCAGTTTCGCCGCCGACACCAACACTGAAGCTTTCTTT
cdr3_aa: CASSFAADTNTEAFF

clone_size: -
v_call: TRBV5-1
d_call: TRBD1
cdr3_length: 15
j_call: TRBJ1-5
cdr3_nt: TGCGCCAGCAGAGCGGGACAGGGACCCAATCAGCCCCAGCATTTT
cdr3_aa: CASRAGQGPNQPQHF

clone_size: -
v_call: TRBV19
d_call: TRBD1
cdr3_length: 19
j_call: TRBJ1-5
cdr3_nt: TGTGCCAGTAGCAAACAGGGGGCGCTTCCTCAGATAGGCAATCAGCCCCAGCATTTT
cdr3_aa: CASSKQGALPQIGNQPQHF

clone_size: once
v_call: TRBV4-1
d_call: TRBD1
cdr3_length: 15
j_call: TRBJ1-6
cdr3_nt: TGCGCCAGCAGCCACCCAGACAGGGGATCTTCACCCCTCCACTTT
cdr3_aa: CASSHPDRGSSPLHF

clone_size: -
v_call: TRBV5-6
d_call: -
cdr3_length: 15
j_call: TRBJ2-2
cdr3_nt: TGTGCCAGCAGCTTCTACAGGTCGAACACCGGGGAGCTGTTTTTT
cdr3_aa: CASSFYRSNTGELFF

clone_size: -
v_call: TRBV18
d_call: -
cdr3_length: 16
j_call: TRBJ1-6
cdr3_nt: TGTGCCAGCTCACCAGTTCAGGGATCCTATAATTCACCCCTCCACTTT
cdr3_aa: CASSPVQGSYNSPLHF

clone_size: -
v_call: TRBV14
d_call: -
cdr3_length: 14
j_call: TRBJ2-7
cdr3_nt: TGTGCCAGCAGCCTGAGACAGAGCAGGGGTGAGCAGTACTTC
cdr3_aa: CASSLRQSRGEQYF

clone_size: -
v_call: TRBV4-3
d_call: -
cdr3_length: 16
j_call: TRBJ2-7
cdr3_nt: TGCGCCAGCAGCCAAGATCTGGCAGGCAGCTCCTACGAGCAGTACTTC
cdr3_aa: CASSQDLAGSSYEQYF

clone_size: -
v_call: TRBV5-1
d_call: TRBD2
cdr3_length: 18
j_call: TRBJ2-1
cdr3_nt: TGCGCCAGCAGCTTGGGTCTAGCGGGGGAGCTCTCCTACAATGAGCAGTTCTTC
cdr3_aa: CASSLGLAGELSYNEQFF